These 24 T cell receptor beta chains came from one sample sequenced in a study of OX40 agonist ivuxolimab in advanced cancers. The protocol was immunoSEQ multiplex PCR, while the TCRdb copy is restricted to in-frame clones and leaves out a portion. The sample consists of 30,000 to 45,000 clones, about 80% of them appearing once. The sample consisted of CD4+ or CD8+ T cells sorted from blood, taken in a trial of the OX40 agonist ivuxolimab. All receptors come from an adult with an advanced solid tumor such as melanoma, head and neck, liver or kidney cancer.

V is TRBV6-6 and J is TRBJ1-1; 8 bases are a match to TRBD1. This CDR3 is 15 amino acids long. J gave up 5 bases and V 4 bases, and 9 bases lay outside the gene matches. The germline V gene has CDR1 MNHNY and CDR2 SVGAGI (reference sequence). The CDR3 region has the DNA TGTGCCAGCAGTTCCTATGACAGGGGACCAACTGAAGCTTTCTTT. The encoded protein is CASSSYDRGPTEAFF.

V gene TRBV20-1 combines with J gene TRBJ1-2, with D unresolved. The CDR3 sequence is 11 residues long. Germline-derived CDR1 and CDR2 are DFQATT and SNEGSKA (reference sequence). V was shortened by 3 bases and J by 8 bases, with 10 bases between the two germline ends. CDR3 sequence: CSASPATGYTF. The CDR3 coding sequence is TGCAGTGCTAGTCCCGCCACCGGCTACACCTTC.

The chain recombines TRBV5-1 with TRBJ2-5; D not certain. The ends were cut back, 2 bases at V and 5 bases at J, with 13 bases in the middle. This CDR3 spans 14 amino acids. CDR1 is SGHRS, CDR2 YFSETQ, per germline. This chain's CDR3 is CASSFGSGSETQYF. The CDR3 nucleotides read TGCGCCAGCAGCTTTGGGTCTGGGTCGGAGACCCAGTACTTC.

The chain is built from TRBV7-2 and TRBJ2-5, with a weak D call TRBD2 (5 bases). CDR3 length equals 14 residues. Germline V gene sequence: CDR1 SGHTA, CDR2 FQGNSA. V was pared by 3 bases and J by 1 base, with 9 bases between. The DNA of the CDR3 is TGTGCCAGCAGCTTTTTCGGGATCCAAGAGACCCAGTACTTC. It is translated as CASSFFGIQETQYF.

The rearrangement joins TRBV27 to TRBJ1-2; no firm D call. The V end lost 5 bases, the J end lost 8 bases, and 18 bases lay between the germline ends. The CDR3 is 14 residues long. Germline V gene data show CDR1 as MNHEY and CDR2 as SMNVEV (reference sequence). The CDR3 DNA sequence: TGTGCCAGCAGTCCTTCTAGGGTATTTGGCGGCTACACCTTC. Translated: CASSPSRVFGGYTF.

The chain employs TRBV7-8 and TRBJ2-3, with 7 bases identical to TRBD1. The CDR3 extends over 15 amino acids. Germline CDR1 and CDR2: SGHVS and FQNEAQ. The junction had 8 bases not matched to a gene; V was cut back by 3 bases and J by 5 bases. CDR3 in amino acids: CASSLGRQGQDTQYF. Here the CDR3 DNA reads TGTGCCAGCAGCTTGGGCAGACAGGGTCAAGATACGCAGTATTTT.

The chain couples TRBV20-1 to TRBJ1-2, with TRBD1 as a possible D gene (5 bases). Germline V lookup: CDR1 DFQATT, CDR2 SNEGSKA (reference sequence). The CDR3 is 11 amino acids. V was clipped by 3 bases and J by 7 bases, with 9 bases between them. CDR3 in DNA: TGCAGTGCTAGTGGGCAGGGTGGCTACACCTTC. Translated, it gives CSASGQGGYTF.

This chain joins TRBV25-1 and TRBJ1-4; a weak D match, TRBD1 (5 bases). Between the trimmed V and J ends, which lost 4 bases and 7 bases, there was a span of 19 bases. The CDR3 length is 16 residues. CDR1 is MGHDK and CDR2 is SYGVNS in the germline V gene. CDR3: CASSGGRGFGFEKLFF. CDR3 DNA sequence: TGTGCCAGCAGTGGGGGTCGGGGCTTCGGATTTGAAAAACTGTTTTTT.

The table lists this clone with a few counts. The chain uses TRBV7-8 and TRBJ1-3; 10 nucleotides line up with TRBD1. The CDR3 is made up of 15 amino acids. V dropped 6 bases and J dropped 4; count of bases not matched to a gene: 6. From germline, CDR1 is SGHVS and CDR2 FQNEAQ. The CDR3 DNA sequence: TGTGCCAGCAGAGGGGACAGGGGAATCGGAAACACCATATATTTT. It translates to CASRGDRGIGNTIYF.

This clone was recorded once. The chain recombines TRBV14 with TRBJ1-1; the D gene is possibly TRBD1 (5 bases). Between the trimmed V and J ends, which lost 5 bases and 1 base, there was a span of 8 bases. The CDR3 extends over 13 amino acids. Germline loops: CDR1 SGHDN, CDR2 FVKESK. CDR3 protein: CASSVGGNTEAFF. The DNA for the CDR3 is TGTGCCAGCAGCGTCGGGGGGAACACTGAAGCTTTCTTT.

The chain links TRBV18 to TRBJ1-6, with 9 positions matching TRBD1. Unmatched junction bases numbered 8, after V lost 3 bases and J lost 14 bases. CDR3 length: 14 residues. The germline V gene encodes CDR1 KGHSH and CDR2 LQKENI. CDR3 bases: TGTGCCAGCTCACCTACGACAGGGGGGAGGACCCTCCACTTT. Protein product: CASSPTTGGRTLHF.

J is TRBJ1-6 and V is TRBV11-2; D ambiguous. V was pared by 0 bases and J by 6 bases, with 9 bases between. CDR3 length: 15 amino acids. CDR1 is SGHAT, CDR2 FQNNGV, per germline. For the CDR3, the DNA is TGTGCCAGCAGCTTAGAATCCCGGAGTAATTCACCCCTCCACTTT. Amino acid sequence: CASSLESRSNSPLHF.

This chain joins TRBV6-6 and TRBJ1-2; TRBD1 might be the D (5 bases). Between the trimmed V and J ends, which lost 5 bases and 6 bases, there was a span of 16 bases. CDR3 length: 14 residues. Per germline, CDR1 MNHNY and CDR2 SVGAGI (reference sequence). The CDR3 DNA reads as TGTGCCAGCAGTGAGCAAGGGGTCGTCGATGGCTACACCTTC. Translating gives CASSEQGVVDGYTF.

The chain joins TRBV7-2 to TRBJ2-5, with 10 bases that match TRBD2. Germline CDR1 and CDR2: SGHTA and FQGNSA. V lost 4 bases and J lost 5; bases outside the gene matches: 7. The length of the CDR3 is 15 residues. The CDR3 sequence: CASSSPLAGVETQYF. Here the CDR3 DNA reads TGTGCCAGCAGCTCGCCGCTAGCGGGGGTGGAGACCCAGTACTTC.

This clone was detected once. CDR3 nucleotide sequence: TGTGCCAGTAGTGAGGGGGCTCTCGGAAACACCATATATTTT. Translated, it gives CASSEGALGNTIYF. This chain links TRBV19 with TRBJ1-3; 7 nucleotides line up with TRBD1. This CDR3 comprises 14 residues. V was pared by 5 bases and J by 4 bases, with 5 bases of the junction left unmatched. Germline V gene data show CDR1 as LNHDA and CDR2 as SQIVND (reference sequence).

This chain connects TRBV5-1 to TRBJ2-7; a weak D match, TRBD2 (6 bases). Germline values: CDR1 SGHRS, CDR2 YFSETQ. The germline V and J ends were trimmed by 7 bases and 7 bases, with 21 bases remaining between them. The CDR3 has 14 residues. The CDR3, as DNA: TGCGCCAGCCAAAGGGGCAGGGAGGTAGGGGAGCAGTACTTC. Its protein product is CASQRGREVGEQYF.

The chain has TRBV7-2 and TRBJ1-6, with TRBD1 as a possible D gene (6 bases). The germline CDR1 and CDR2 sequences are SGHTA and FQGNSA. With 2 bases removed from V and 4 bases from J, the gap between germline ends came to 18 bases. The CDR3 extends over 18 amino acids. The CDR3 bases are TGTGCCAGCAGCTTAAACTTGCGGGGGGGCCGGTATAATTCACCCCTCCACTTT. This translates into CASSLNLRGGRYNSPLHF.

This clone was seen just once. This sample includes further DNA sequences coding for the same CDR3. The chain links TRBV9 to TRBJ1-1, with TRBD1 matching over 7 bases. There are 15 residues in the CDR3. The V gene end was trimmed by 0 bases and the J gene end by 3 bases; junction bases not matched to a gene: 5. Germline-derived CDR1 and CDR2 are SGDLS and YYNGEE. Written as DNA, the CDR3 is TGTGCCAGCAGCGTAGGCGGCAGGGGGGACACTGAAGCTTTCTTT. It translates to CASSVGGRGDTEAFF.

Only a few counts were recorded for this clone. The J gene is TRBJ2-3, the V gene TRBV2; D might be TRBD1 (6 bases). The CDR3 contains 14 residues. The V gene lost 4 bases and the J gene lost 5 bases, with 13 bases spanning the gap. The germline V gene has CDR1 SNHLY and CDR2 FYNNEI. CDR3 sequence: CASSVGGTGDTQYF. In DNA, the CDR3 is TGTGCCAGCAGTGTAGGGGGAACCGGAGATACGCAGTATTTT.

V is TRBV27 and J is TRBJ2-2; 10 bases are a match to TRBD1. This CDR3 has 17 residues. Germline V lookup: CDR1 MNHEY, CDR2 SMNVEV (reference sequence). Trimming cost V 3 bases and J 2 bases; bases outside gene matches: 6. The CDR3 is CASSFGTGVSNTGELFF. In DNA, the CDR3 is TGTGCCAGCAGTTTTGGGACAGGGGTTTCTAACACCGGGGAGCTGTTTTTT.

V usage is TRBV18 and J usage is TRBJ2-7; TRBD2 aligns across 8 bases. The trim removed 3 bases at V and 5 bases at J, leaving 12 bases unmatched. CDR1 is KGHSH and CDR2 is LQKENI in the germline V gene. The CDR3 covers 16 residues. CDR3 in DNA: TGTGCCAGCTCACCTCTAGTTCGGGGGGGGATCGACGAGCAGTACTTC. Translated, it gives CASSPLVRGGIDEQYF.

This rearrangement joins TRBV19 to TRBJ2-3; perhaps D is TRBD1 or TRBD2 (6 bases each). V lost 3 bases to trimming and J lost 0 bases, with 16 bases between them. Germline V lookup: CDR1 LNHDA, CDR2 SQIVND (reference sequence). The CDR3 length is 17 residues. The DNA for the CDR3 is TGTGCCAGTAGTATTCTTCCGGGGGCGTTTAGCACAGATACGCAGTATTTT. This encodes CASSILPGAFSTDTQYF.

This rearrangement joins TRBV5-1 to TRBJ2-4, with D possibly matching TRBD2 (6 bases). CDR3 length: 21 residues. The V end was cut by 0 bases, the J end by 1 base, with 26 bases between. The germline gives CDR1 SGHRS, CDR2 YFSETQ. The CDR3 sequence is CASSLVLGGRKGSGAKNIQYF. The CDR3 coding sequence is TGCGCCAGCAGCTTGGTATTGGGGGGAAGGAAAGGCTCAGGGGCCAAAAACATTCAGTACTTC.

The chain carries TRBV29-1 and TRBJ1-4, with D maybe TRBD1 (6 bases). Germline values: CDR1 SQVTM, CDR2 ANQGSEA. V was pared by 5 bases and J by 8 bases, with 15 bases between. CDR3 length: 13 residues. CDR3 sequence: CSVSQGLEEKLFF. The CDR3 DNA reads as TGCAGCGTTTCCCAGGGGTTAGAAGAAAAACTGTTTTTT.